This paragraph reports one T cell receptor (beta chain). From germline, CDR1 is MNHEY and CDR2 SMNVEV (reference sequence). V was clipped by 3 bases and J by 4 bases; unmatched bases: 1. CDR3 length equals 13 residues. The sample is drawn from a study of shared clonotypes between healthy human individuals. Study at large: Contributing individuals were a couple of females and a few males aged 18 to 49. Each donor's CD8 memory used one plate, CD8 naive two, each CD4 subset three.

The data were produced by immunoSEQ multiplex PCR, yet TCRdb's version contains in-frame clones alone and is incomplete. The data hold millions of clones, with around 93% observed a single time. CD45RO negativity and positive selection for CCR7 defined naive CD8 cells, a population that excluded terminally differentiated effector memory CD45RA+ cells. The gene calls are TRBV27 and TRBJ1-1; 8 bases fit TRBD1. This receptor was obtained from a man aged 18 to 35 in good health. Some clones in this sample may be carry-over from other donors' samples. The sequenced material came from naive CD8+ T cells from PBMCs. CDR3 residues: CASSFQGATEAFF. The CDR3 DNA sequence: TGTGCCAGCAGTTTTCAGGGGGCCACTGAAGCTTTCTTT.